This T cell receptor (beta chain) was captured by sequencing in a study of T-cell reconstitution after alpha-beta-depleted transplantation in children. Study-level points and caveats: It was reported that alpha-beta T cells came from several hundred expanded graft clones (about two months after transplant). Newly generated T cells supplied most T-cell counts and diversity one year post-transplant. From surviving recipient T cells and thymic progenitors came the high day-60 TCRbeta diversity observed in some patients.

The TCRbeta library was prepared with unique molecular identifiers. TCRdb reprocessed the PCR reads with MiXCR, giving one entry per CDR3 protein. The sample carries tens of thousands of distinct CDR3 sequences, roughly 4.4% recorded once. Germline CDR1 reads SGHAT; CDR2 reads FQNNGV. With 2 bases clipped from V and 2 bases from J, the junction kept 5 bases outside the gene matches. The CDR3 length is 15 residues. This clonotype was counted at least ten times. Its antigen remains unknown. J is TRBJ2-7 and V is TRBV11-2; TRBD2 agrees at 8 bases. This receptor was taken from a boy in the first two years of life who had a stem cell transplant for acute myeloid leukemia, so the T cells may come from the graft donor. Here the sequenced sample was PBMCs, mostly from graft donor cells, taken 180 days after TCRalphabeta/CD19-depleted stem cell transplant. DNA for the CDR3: TGTGCCAGCAGCTTATCATCGGGGGGGGCCTACGAGCAGTACGTC. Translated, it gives CASSLSSGGAYEQYV.